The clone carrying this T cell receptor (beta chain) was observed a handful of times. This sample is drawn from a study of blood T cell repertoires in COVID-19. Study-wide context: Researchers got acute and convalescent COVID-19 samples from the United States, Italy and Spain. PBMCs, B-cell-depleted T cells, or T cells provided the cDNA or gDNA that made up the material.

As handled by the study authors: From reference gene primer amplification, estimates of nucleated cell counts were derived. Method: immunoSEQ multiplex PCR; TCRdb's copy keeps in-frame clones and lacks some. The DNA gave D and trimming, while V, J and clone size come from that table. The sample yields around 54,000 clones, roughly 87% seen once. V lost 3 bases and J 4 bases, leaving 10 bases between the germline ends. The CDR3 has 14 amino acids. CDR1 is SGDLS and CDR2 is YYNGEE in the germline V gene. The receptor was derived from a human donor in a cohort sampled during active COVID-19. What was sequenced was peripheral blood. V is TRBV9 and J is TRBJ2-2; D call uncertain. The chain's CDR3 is CASSGYYGTGELFF. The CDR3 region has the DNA TGTGCCAGCAGCGGATACTATGGCACCGGGGAGCTGTTTTTT.